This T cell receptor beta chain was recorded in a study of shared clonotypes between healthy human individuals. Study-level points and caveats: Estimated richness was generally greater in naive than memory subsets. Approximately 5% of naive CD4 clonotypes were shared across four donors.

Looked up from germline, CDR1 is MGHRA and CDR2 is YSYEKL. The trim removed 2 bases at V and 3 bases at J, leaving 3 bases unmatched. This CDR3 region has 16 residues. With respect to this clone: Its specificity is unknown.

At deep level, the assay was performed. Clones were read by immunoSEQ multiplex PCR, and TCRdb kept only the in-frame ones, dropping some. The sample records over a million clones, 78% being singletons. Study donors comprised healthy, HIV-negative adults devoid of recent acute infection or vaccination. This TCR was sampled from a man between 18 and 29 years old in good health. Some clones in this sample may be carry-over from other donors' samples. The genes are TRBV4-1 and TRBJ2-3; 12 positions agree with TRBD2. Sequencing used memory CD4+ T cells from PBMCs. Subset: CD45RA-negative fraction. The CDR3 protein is CASSQPLAGGTDTQYF. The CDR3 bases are TGCGCCAGCAGCCAACCACTAGCGGGAGGTACAGATACGCAGTATTTT.